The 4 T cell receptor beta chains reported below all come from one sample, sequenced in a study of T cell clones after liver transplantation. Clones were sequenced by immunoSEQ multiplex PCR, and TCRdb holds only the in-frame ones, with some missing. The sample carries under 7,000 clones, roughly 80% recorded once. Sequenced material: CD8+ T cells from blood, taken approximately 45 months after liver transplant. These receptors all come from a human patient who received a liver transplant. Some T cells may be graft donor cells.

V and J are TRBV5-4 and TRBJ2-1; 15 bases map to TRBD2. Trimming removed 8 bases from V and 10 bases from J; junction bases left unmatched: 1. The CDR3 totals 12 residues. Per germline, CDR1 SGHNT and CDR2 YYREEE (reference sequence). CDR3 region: CASGLAGGEQFF. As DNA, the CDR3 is TGTGCCAGTGGACTAGCGGGAGGGGAGCAGTTCTTC.

The CDR3 reads CASSSDREAFF. Written as DNA, the CDR3 is TGTGCCAGCAGCTCCGACAGGGAGGCTTTCTTT. The chain links TRBV11-2 to TRBJ1-1; 7 bases fit TRBD1. Germline values: CDR1 SGHAT, CDR2 FQNNGV. Losses at the gene ends were 4 bases for V and 11 bases for J; bases not matched to a gene: 4. The CDR3 covers 11 residues.

The CDR3 DNA follows: TGCGCCAGCAGTCCGAGAGGCTCCTACAATGAGCAGTTCTTC. Its translation: CASSPRGSYNEQFF. The chain links TRBV4-1 to TRBJ2-1; D is undetermined. V dropped 6 bases and J dropped 0 bases, with 9 bases sitting between them. CDR1 MGHRA and CDR2 YSYEKL come from the germline V gene. This CDR3 has 14 amino acids.

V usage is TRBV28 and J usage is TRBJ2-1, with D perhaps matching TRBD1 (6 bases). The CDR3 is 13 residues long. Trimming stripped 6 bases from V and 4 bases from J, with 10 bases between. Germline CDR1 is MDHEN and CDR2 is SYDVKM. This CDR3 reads CASSPTGYNEQFF. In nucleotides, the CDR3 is TGTGCCAGCAGCCCCACAGGGTACAATGAGCAGTTCTTC.